This entry lists 20 T cell receptor beta chains sequenced from one sample in a study of blood T cell repertoires in COVID-19. The method was immunoSEQ multiplex PCR; TCRdb's version includes in-frame clones alone and lacks a portion of them. The sample consists of some 190,000 clones, around 84% of them appearing once. Specimen: PBMCs or T cells enriched from blood (not recorded which). The receptors were gathered from a young woman who had recovered from COVID-19.

This chain joins TRBV4-2 and TRBJ2-7, with TRBD1 matching 7 bases. The CDR3 extends over 14 amino acids. Germline V gives CDR1 LGHNA, CDR2 YNFKEQ. Trimming removed 4 bases from V and 3 bases from J; junction bases left unmatched: 6. The chain's CDR3 is CASSLWTGSYEQYF. The CDR3 DNA reads as TGTGCCAGCAGCCTATGGACAGGCAGCTACGAGCAGTACTTC.

The V call is TRBV29-1, the J call TRBJ2-3; 10 nucleotides agree with TRBD2. Looked up from germline, CDR1 is SQVTM and CDR2 is ANQGSEA. The ends lost 7 bases at V and 0 bases at J; junction bases unmatched: 19. The CDR3 is made up of 19 amino acids. Here the CDR3 DNA reads TGCAGCGCCGTCCGGCTCGCCGGTTCGACTAGCGGGAGCACAGATACGCAGTATTTT. The encoded protein is CSAVRLAGSTSGSTDTQYF.

V gene TRBV10-3 combines with J gene TRBJ2-7; TRBD2 matches 14 bases. Looked up from germline, CDR1 is ENHRY and CDR2 is SYGVKD. V gave up 5 bases and J gave up 3 bases; unmatched junction bases: 3. The CDR3 contains 15 residues. The CDR3 region has the DNA TGTGCCATCAGTCTCGGACTAGCGGGGGGCTACGAGCAGTACTTC. It yields the protein CAISLGLAGGYEQYF.

The chain carries TRBV27 and TRBJ1-1; D ambiguous. CDR3 length: 15 amino acids. Trimming left V 6 bases short and J 0 bases short, with 14 bases between. Germline lookup yields CDR1 MNHEY and CDR2 SMNVEV (reference sequence). As DNA, the CDR3 is TGTGCCAGCAGAAAACAGCACCTCATGAACACTGAAGCTTTCTTT. It yields the protein CASRKQHLMNTEAFF.

This chain uses TRBV6-5 with TRBJ2-1, with D unresolved. CDR3 length: 15 residues. The V gene's germline CDR1 is MNHEY and CDR2 SVGAGI. Trimming pared 5 bases from V and 0 bases from J, leaving 11 bases between. CDR3 protein: CASSPTMGSYNEQFF. CDR3 sequence (DNA): TGTGCCAGCAGTCCTACTATGGGCTCCTACAATGAGCAGTTCTTC.

This clone was detected only a few times. The V call is TRBV4-1, the J call TRBJ1-4, with 7 bases that match TRBD1. CDR3 length: 16 residues. Per the germline V gene, CDR1 is MGHRA and CDR2 is YSYEKL. V was pared by 3 bases and J by 7 bases, with 11 bases of the junction left unmatched. The CDR3 here is CASSQIPGQRFEKLFF. CDR3 nucleotide sequence: TGCGCCAGCAGCCAGATCCCGGGACAGAGGTTTGAAAAACTGTTTTTT.

This chain links TRBV30 with TRBJ2-1, with 9 bases identical to TRBD2. Germline CDR1 GTSNPN, CDR2 SVGIG (reference sequence). This CDR3 comprises 13 residues. V trimming: 1 base; J trimming: 11 bases; junction bases outside the gene matches: 6. This chain's CDR3 is CAWSANLAGKQFF. CDR3 nucleotide sequence: TGTGCCTGGAGTGCTAATCTAGCGGGGAAGCAGTTCTTC. The full variable domain, with the rest looked up from reference TRBV30 and TRBJ2-1, is SQTIHQWPATLVQPVGSPLSLECTVEGTSNPNLYWYRQAAGRGLQLLFYSVGIGQISSEVPQNLSASRPQDRQFILSSKKLLLSDSGFYLCAWSANLAGKQFFGPGTRLTVL.

The rearrangement links TRBV6-2 or TRBV6-3 to TRBJ1-5; D might be TRBD1 (6 bases). V lost 3 bases to trimming and J lost 9 bases, with 21 bases between them. Per germline, CDR1 MNHEY and CDR2 SVGEGT. This CDR3 comprises 16 residues. CDR3 amino acids: CASSYVTGIPSGPQHF. DNA for the CDR3: TGTGCCAGCAGTTATGTTACAGGGATACCCTCCGGGCCCCAGCATTTT.

The chain couples TRBV28 to TRBJ1-4, with 8 bases fitting TRBD1. The CDR3 runs to 16 residues. Germline lookup yields CDR1 MDHEN and CDR2 SYDVKM. Trimming at V came to 6 bases and at J to 3 bases, leaving 9 bases not matched to a gene. The CDR3 loop is CASSRVGDRPNEKLFF. The CDR3 DNA reads as TGTGCCAGCAGCAGAGTGGGGGACAGGCCTAATGAAAAACTGTTTTTT.

V and J are TRBV3-1 (or the pseudogene TRBV3-2) and TRBJ2-7; TRBD2 aligns across 7 bases. With 8 bases clipped from V and 0 bases from J, the junction kept 7 bases outside the gene matches. Looked up from germline, CDR1 is LGHDT and CDR2 is YNNKEL (reference sequence). The CDR3 covers 14 residues. The CDR3 nucleotides are TGTGCCAGCGATATCGGGGGGAGCTCCTACGAGCAGTACTTC. The encoded protein is CASDIGGSSYEQYF.

This chain links TRBV5-1 with TRBJ1-2; 7 bases are shared with TRBD1. This CDR3 has 16 amino acids. CDR1 and CDR2 from the germline V gene are SGHRS and YFSETQ. V shed 0 bases, J shed 7 bases, and the junction held 12 bases outside the gene matches. In DNA, the CDR3 is TGCGCCAGCAGCTTGGATCCGGGACAGACATCTGGTGGCTACACCTTC. This gives the protein CASSLDPGQTSGGYTF.

The chain recombines TRBV6-6 with TRBJ2-2; a weak D match, TRBD1 (6 bases). V was trimmed by 6 bases and J by 1 base, leaving 12 bases between them. Germline lookup yields CDR1 MNHNY and CDR2 SVGAGI (reference sequence). This CDR3 has 15 amino acids. The CDR3 is CASSPRGQNTGELFF. CDR3 nucleotide sequence: TGTGCCAGCAGCCCAAGGGGACAGAACACCGGGGAGCTGTTTTTT.

This chain joins TRBV7-2 and TRBJ1-5, with TRBD1 as a possible D gene (6 bases). This CDR3 is 15 amino acids long. Germline-derived CDR1 and CDR2 are SGHTA and FQGNSA. Deletions cut 1 base from V and 3 bases from J, with 10 bases between. CDR3 region: CASSLGGQFNQPQHF. The CDR3 coding sequence is TGTGCCAGCAGCTTAGGGGGACAATTCAATCAGCCCCAGCATTTT.

The genes are TRBV7-8 and TRBJ2-5; 11 bases align to TRBD1. Germline CDR1 and CDR2: SGHVS and FQNEAQ. This CDR3 is built from 15 residues. After removal of 5 bases from V and 4 bases from J, the junction contained 6 bases not matched to a gene. CDR3 amino acids: CASSRGQGASETQYF. In nucleotides, the CDR3 is TGTGCCAGCAGCCGAGGACAGGGGGCATCAGAGACCCAGTACTTC.

This clone was counted a single time. This sequence joins TRBV3-1 (or the pseudogene TRBV3-2) and TRBJ1-2, with 7 bases aligning to TRBD1. This CDR3 region has 15 residues. With 1 base clipped from V and 6 bases from J, the junction kept 8 bases outside the gene matches. Germline V gene data show CDR1 as LGHDT and CDR2 as YNNKEL (reference sequence). The CDR3 DNA follows: TGTGCCAGCAGCCAAGGTCTCAGGGGGGCTCATGGCTACACCTTC. It yields the protein CASSQGLRGAHGYTF.

The rearrangement uses TRBV10-1 and TRBJ2-1; 8 bases line up with TRBD1. The J segment lost 6 bases and the V segment lost 0 bases, leaving 13 bases of the junction unmatched. Germline CDR1 and CDR2: WNHNN and SYGVQD (reference sequence). This CDR3 is built from 18 residues. CDR3 region: CASSESPHLGQGGNEQFF. The DNA for the CDR3 is TGCGCCAGCAGTGAGTCCCCCCACCTCGGACAGGGAGGCAATGAGCAGTTCTTC.

The CDR3 coding sequence is TGTGCCAGTAGTATAGGTGGGGCTGGCTATGGCTACACCTTC. It yields the protein CASSIGGAGYGYTF. The J gene is TRBJ1-2, the V gene TRBV19, with D possibly matching TRBD1 (5 bases). This CDR3 has 14 amino acids. Germline V CDR1 and CDR2: LNHDA, SQIVND (reference sequence). V dropped 1 base and J dropped 4 bases, with 10 bases sitting between them.

The chain joins TRBV6-5 to TRBJ2-3; no clear D. The V end was cut by 8 bases, the J end by 6 bases, with 21 bases between. Germline V gene lookup returns CDR1 MNHEY and CDR2 SVGAGI. The CDR3 runs 15 residues. In nucleotides, the CDR3 is TGTGCCAGCCTCGACGTCCACCCTGGGCTTGATACGCAGTATTTT. Translating gives CASLDVHPGLDTQYF.

The chain links TRBV6-4 to TRBJ1-4; D might be TRBD1 (6 bases). The CDR3 has 15 residues. V was shortened by 6 bases and J by 8 bases, with 19 bases between the two germline ends. The germline V gene has CDR1 MRHNA and CDR2 SNTAGT. Here the CDR3 reads CASRGAFHPKEKLFF. The CDR3 DNA reads TGTGCCAGCAGGGGGGCTTTTCATCCAAAGGAAAAACTGTTTTTT.

The rearrangement uses TRBV29-1 and TRBJ1-2; 8 bases match TRBD1. This CDR3 is built from 11 residues. After removal of 7 bases from V and 6 bases from J, the junction contained 4 bases not matched to a gene. Germline lookup yields CDR1 SQVTM and CDR2 ANQGSEA. CDR3 in amino acids: CSGTGTDGYTF. The CDR3 nucleotides read TGCAGCGGGACAGGGACGGATGGCTACACCTTC.